This section outlines one TCR beta chain sequence together with its context. The antigen is unknown. CDR3 length: 14 residues. V was clipped by 3 bases and J by 5 bases, with 14 bases between them. Germline V CDR1 and CDR2: LNHDA, SQIVND (reference sequence). These data belong to a study of graft-versus-host responses after intestinal transplantation. For the study at large: Transplants were multivisceral, liver-intestinal, or isolated intestinal. All recipients got anti-thymocyte globulin induction, then tacrolimus and steroids for about 3 years. The study, taken as a whole, reports: Among circulating GvH clones, peak levels were associated with early post-transplant declines in HvG clones. GvH clones detected in recipient marrow included some appearing first in ileum or blood.

TCRdb keeps only in-frame clones here, not all; method: immunoSEQ multiplex PCR. The table lists approximately 2,000 clones, approximately 87% of them singletons. Processing was applied to graft tissue in order to liberate intraepithelial and lamina propria lymphocytes. V is TRBV19 and J is TRBJ2-7; D may match TRBD1 or TRBD2 (6 bases each). The TCR sequence derives from a human patient who received an intestinal transplant, so some T cells may come from the graft donor. This specimen was ileum tissue, taken nearly 70 days after transplant. Written as DNA, the CDR3 is TGTGCCAGTAGTATTAAGGGGGACTGGGACGAGCAGTACTTC. It codes for CASSIKGDWDEQYF.